A single sample is the source of the 20 T cell receptor beta chains below, sequenced in a study of early T cells in non-severe SARS-CoV-2 infection. A single record per CDR3 protein comes from TCRdb applying MiXCR to the 5' RACE reads. The sample holds about 42,000 distinct CDR3 sequences, roughly 7.1% seen once. Source material: whole blood. These receptors were taken from an adult who was a healthcare worker with PCR-confirmed SARS-CoV-2 infection or an uninfected control (not recorded which).

This clonotype was seen more than once but under ten times. The genes are TRBV7-9 and TRBJ1-6; TRBD1 matches 8 bases. The CDR3 is made up of 13 amino acids. The V gene's germline CDR1 is SEHNR and CDR2 FQNEAQ (reference sequence). V lost 5 bases and J lost 11; bases outside the gene matches: 5. Here the CDR3 DNA reads TGTGCCAGCAGCCAGATGACAGGGGCACCCCTCCACTTT. Its protein product is CASSQMTGAPLHF. Drawing the rest from reference TRBV7-9 and TRBJ1-6, the complete variable domain is DTGVSQNPRHKITKRGQNVTFRCDPISEHNRLYWYRQTLGQGPEFLTYFQNEAQLEKSRLLSDRFSAERPKGSFSTLEIQRTEQGDSAMYLCASSQMTGAPLHFGNGTRLTVT.

The chain carries TRBV15 and TRBJ2-1; D possibly corresponds to TRBD1 (6 bases). V was shortened by 5 bases and J by 4 bases, with 15 bases between the two germline ends. Germline values: CDR1 LNHNV, CDR2 YYDKDF (reference sequence). CDR3 length equals 15 residues. This CDR3 reads CATSGQQGTYNEQFF. The CDR3, as DNA: TGTGCCACCAGCGGCCAGCAGGGGACATACAATGAGCAGTTCTTC.

This clonotype came up a few times. The rearrangement uses TRBV5-1 and TRBJ2-2, with 11 bases aligning to TRBD2. The ends lost 9 bases at V and 3 bases at J; junction bases unmatched: 7. CDR3 length: 15 residues. The germline V gene encodes CDR1 SGHRS and CDR2 YFSETQ. The CDR3 DNA reads TGCGCCACCTCTCCACTAGCGGGGGACACCGGGGAGCTGTTTTTT. This gives the protein CATSPLAGDTGELFF. The variable domain in full, with the rest retrieved from reference TRBV5-1 and TRBJ2-2, is KAGVTQTPRYLIKTRGQQVTLSCSPISGHRSVSWYQQTPGQGLQFLFEYFSETQRNKGNFPGRFSGRQFSNSRSEMNVSTLELGDSALYLCATSPLAGDTGELFFGEGSRLTVL.

This clonotype has a count of ten or more. The chain couples TRBV30 to TRBJ2-7; the D gene is possibly TRBD1 (6 bases). There are 14 residues in the CDR3. V lost 4 bases and J 2 bases, leaving 15 bases between the germline ends. CDR1 GTSNPN and CDR2 SVGIG come from the germline V gene (reference sequence). CDR3 residues: CAWTPGARTYEQYF. CDR3 sequence (DNA): TGTGCCTGGACTCCAGGGGCGCGGACCTACGAGCAGTACTTC. Filled out from reference TRBV30 and TRBJ2-7, the complete variable domain reads SQTIHQWPATLVQPVGSPLSLECTVEGTSNPNLYWYRQAAGRGLQLLFYSVGIGQISSEVPQNLSASRPQDRQFILSSKKLLLSDSGFYLCAWTPGARTYEQYFGPGTRLTVT.

The CDR3 nucleotides are TGTGCCAGGGGAACGCAGGGGTTGGATACAGATACGCAGTATTTT. Translation: CARGTQGLDTDTQYF. The chain joins TRBV21-1 to TRBJ2-3; the table's D call of TRBD1 was not tested on the DNA. TRBV21-1 is described as a pseudogene. The CDR3 consists of 15 residues.

This chain uses TRBV29-1 with TRBJ2-5; TRBD2 matches 7 bases. The germline gives CDR1 SQVTM, CDR2 ANQGSEA. V shed 3 bases and J 3 bases; nucleotides not matched to a gene: 13. The CDR3 loop spans 16 amino acids. The CDR3: CSVEATGTIREETQYF. CDR3 nucleotide sequence: TGCAGCGTTGAGGCGACCGGGACTATCCGCGAAGAGACCCAGTACTTC.

This clonotype was counted between two and nine times. The CDR3 spells CAWVRQANTEAFF. The CDR3 nucleotides read TGTGCCTGGGTTCGACAGGCGAACACTGAAGCTTTCTTT. The gene calls are TRBV30 and TRBJ1-1; possibly TRBD1 for D (6 bases). CDR1 GTSNPN and CDR2 SVGIG come from the germline V gene (reference sequence). The CDR3 consists of 13 residues. Trimming stripped 5 bases from V and 1 base from J, with 11 bases between.

In this sample, this clonotype turned up a few times. V usage is TRBV6-1 and J usage is TRBJ2-7; TRBD2 is a possible D gene (5 bases). V was clipped by 4 bases and J by 6 bases, with 16 bases between them. Germline V gene data show CDR1 as MNHNS and CDR2 as SASEGT. CDR3 size: 14 residues. The CDR3 region has the DNA TGTGCCAGCAGTGGGCGGACTGGAGAAATCGAGCAGTACTTC. It yields the protein CASSGRTGEIEQYF.

This clonotype was seen at least ten times. The CDR3, as DNA: TGTGCCATCAGTGATTACAGGGACTACACCGGGGAGCTGTTTTTT. Translating gives CAISDYRDYTGELFF. V and J are TRBV10-3 and TRBJ2-2; D is possibly TRBD1 or TRBD2 (6 bases each). Trimming took 3 bases from V and 3 from J, leaving 11 bases between them. The CDR3 is 15 amino acids. The V gene's germline CDR1 is ENHRY and CDR2 SYGVKD.

This clonotype showed up just a few times. The chain combines TRBV6-5 with TRBJ1-2, with TRBD1 matching 10 bases. J was trimmed by 4 bases and V by 3 bases; bases with no gene match: 5. The germline CDR1 and CDR2 sequences are MNHEY and SVGAGI. CDR3 size: 15 residues. The CDR3: CASSYKRTGGYGYTF. CDR3 DNA: TGTGCCAGCAGTTATAAACGGACAGGGGGCTATGGCTACACCTTC.

The chain links TRBV10-3 to TRBJ2-3, with D possibly matching TRBD2 (6 bases). Germline CDR1 ENHRY, CDR2 SYGVKD. V gave up 6 bases and J gave up 2 bases, with 15 bases separating them. The length of the CDR3 is 15 residues. CDR3 nucleotides: TGTGCCATCAGAGGCGGGGACCGCCACACAGATACGCAGTATTTT. Its translation is CAIRGGDRHTDTQYF.

This clonotype was recorded at least ten times. V and J are TRBV6-2 or TRBV6-3 and TRBJ2-1, with TRBD1 matching over 8 bases. This CDR3 spans 14 amino acids. With 2 bases clipped from V and 8 bases from J, the junction kept 5 bases outside the gene matches. CDR1 is MNHEY and CDR2 is SVGEGT in the germline V gene. The CDR3 sequence is CASSYPAGGYEQFF. The CDR3 DNA follows: TGTGCCAGCAGTTACCCAGCAGGGGGCTATGAGCAGTTCTTC.

This clonotype appeared a few times. V and J are TRBV12-3 or TRBV12-4 and TRBJ2-7; 11 nucleotides match TRBD2. The CDR3 is 13 residues long. The junction had 5 bases not matched to a gene; V was cut back by 7 bases and J by 6 bases. CDR3 sequence: CASTETSGGEQYF. CDR3 nucleotide sequence: TGTGCCAGCACGGAAACTAGCGGGGGCGAGCAGTACTTC.

This chain joins TRBV5-1 and TRBJ2-2, with TRBD1 matching over 9 bases. Germline V gene data show CDR1 as SGHRS and CDR2 as YFSETQ. This CDR3 contains 15 residues. Trimming cost V 4 bases and J 3 bases; bases outside gene matches: 4. CDR3 sequence reads: CASSQRQGDTGELFF. The CDR3 DNA follows: TGCGCCAGCAGCCAGCGACAGGGGGACACCGGGGAGCTGTTTTTT. The entire variable domain, with the rest obtained from reference TRBV5-1 and TRBJ2-2, is as follows: KAGVTQTPRYLIKTRGQQVTLSCSPISGHRSVSWYQQTPGQGLQFLFEYFSETQRNKGNFPGRFSGRQFSNSRSEMNVSTLELGDSALYLCASSQRQGDTGELFFGEGSRLTVL.

This clonotype has more than one count but fewer than ten. J is TRBJ2-7 and V is TRBV6-2 or TRBV6-3; perhaps TRBD2 as D (6 bases). Trimming removed 2 bases from V and 3 bases from J, with 11 bases in between. CDR1 MNHEY and CDR2 SVGEGT come from the germline V gene. This CDR3 contains 14 residues. The CDR3 sequence is CASSYGGAGYEQYF. The CDR3 DNA sequence: TGTGCCAGCAGTTACGGAGGGGCAGGCTACGAGCAGTACTTC.

This clonotype was observed at least ten times. The V gene is TRBV12-3 or TRBV12-4, the J gene TRBJ2-1; D not resolved. The CDR3 is 14 residues long. Trimming took 6 bases from V and 6 from J, leaving 15 bases between them. Here the CDR3 reads CASRSPDTINEQFF. The CDR3 DNA is TGTGCCAGCAGATCCCCAGACACGATCAATGAGCAGTTCTTC.

CDR3 DNA sequence: TGTGCCAGTAGTATAAGCTCAGCTAATGAAAAACTGTTTTTT. This codes for CASSISSANEKLFF. This rearrangement joins TRBV19 to TRBJ1-4; no clear D. Trimming shortened V by 2 bases and J by 3 bases, and 7 bases separated the two germline ends. This CDR3 has 14 residues. Germline CDR1 and CDR2: LNHDA and SQIVND (reference sequence).

The V and J genes are TRBV29-1 and TRBJ2-7, with D perhaps matching TRBD1 or TRBD2 (5 bases each). Trimming took 3 bases from V and 2 from J, leaving 14 bases between them. The length of the CDR3 is 14 residues. Germline V CDR1 and CDR2: SQVTM, ANQGSEA. Here the CDR3 reads CSVDEGPHPYEQYF. The CDR3 DNA sequence: TGCAGCGTTGACGAGGGGCCCCATCCCTACGAGCAGTACTTC.

This clonotype was detected ten times or more. The chain recombines TRBV19 with TRBJ2-1; D remains ambiguous. The CDR3 spans 12 residues. CDR1 and CDR2 (germline): LNHDA, SQIVND (reference sequence). V shed 4 bases and J shed 9 bases, with 10 bases lying between them. DNA of the CDR3: TGTGCCAGTAGTACCGCATTGAGTGAGCAGTTCTTC. Residues: CASSTALSEQFF.

CDR3 protein: CASSLSPATNEKLFF. The CDR3 DNA sequence: TGTGCCAGCAGCCTTAGCCCTGCAACTAATGAAAAACTGTTTTTT. J is TRBJ1-4 and V is TRBV5-4; D is unclear. V lost 4 bases and J 0 bases, leaving 10 bases between the germline ends. Germline CDR1 and CDR2: SGHNT and YYREEE (reference sequence). This CDR3 contains 15 residues.